The subject of this entry is one T cell receptor (beta chain). Its target is not known. This sample is drawn from a study of cytomegalovirus exposure and HLA in healthy donors. Study-wide background: Samples from HLA-typed donors yielded about 85 million unique TCRs in an early data release.

The CDR3 is 14 amino acids. In germline, CDR1 is MDHEN, CDR2 SYDVKM. V shed 1 base and J shed 4 bases, with 10 bases lying between them. 60 Vbeta and 13 Jbeta primers were used in PCR. Data came from immunoSEQ multiplex PCR; TCRdb stores just in-frame clones and leaves some out. The table shows roughly 180,000 clones, with around 81% occurring only once. Study-wide findings and caveats: In a later analysis, common viral pathogens appeared linked to several of the most significant clusters. With further analysis later on, most CMV-associated TCR beta chains appeared HLA-restricted.

The chain links TRBV28 to TRBJ2-5, with D maybe TRBD2 (6 bases). Source material: PBMCs. This TCR came from a woman aged 18-30 years in good health and CMV-seropositive. DNA for the CDR3: TGTGCCAGCAGTTTATTCGGGGGACTAGAGACCCAGTACTTC. Translated: CASSLFGGLETQYF.